This T cell receptor beta chain was sequenced in a study of cytomegalovirus exposure and HLA in healthy donors. Study results and limitations: What a later analysis showed was that several of the most significant clusters appeared linked to common viral pathogens.

Researchers ran the PCR with 60 Vbeta and 13 Jbeta primers. Some clones are missing from TCRdb's copy, which holds only in-frame ones; the method was immunoSEQ multiplex PCR. This table holds about 79,000 clones. Regarding this clone: Its antigen is still unknown.

The CDR3 covers 18 residues. Germline values: CDR1 SNHLY, CDR2 FYNNEI. V gave up 3 bases and J gave up 2 bases, with 21 bases separating them. The sequenced sample was PBMCs. This chain links TRBV2 with TRBJ2-3, with D perhaps matching TRBD2 (6 bases). The TCR originated in a young man in good health and CMV-seronegative. CDR3 sequence: CASSEYGGAWENTDTQYF. CDR3 DNA: TGTGCCAGCAGTGAGTACGGCGGGGCATGGGAGAACACAGATACGCAGTATTTT.